This TCR beta chain was recovered during a study of CD8 T cells in Susac syndrome. Peripheral blood CD8+ and CD4+ T cells were profiled by TCR beta sequencing. Random hexamers were used to reverse transcribe an amount of about 0.45 to 1 ug RNA. Amplification of TCR beta CDR3 used immunoSEQ multiplex PCR across 54 Vbeta and 13 Jbeta. Each CDR3 protein is one row after TCRdb ran MiXCR on the immunoSEQ multiplex PCR reads. The sample yields under 200,000 distinct CDR3 sequences, approximately 95% seen once. The CDR3 is made up of 12 amino acids. V was clipped by 7 bases and J by 5 bases; unmatched bases: 2. Germline V gives CDR1 LNHDA, CDR2 SQIVND (reference sequence).

Sample: CD8+ T cells from PBMCs. The clonotype originates from a human donor with multiple sclerosis. The genes are TRBV19 and TRBJ1-2; 9 bases align to TRBD1. The CDR3 sequence is CASTTGGYGYTF. The CDR3 DNA is TGTGCCAGTACGACAGGGGGATATGGCTACACCTTC.